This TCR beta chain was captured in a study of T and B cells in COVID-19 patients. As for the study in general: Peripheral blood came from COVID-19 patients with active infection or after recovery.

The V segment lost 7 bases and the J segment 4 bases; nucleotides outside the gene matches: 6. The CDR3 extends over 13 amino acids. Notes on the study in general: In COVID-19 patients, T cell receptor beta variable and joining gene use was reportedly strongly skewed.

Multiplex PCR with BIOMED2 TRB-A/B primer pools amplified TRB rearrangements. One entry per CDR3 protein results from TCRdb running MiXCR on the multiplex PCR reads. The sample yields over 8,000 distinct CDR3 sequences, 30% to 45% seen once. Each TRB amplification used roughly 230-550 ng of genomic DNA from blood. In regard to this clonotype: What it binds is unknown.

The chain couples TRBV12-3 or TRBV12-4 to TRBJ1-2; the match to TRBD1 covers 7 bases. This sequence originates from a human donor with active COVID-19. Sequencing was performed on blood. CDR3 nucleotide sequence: TGTGCCAGCACCCCGACAGGGAGCTATGGCTACACCTTC. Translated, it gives CASTPTGSYGYTF.